This T cell receptor (beta chain) came from a study of regulatory T cells in long-lasting Graves disease. Assembly of TCR beta libraries relied on iRepertoire HTBI primers together with Arm-PCR of CDR3 regions. TCRdb re-derived calls from the multiplex PCR reads in MiXCR, one entry per CDR3 protein. This table has over 500,000 distinct CDR3 sequences, 16% appearing once. This clonotype showed up just a few times. Trimming took 5 bases from V and 3 from J, leaving 17 bases between them. Germline CDR1 is MDHEN and CDR2 is SYDVKM. The CDR3 has 16 residues. Regarding time point: newly diagnosed GD, antithyroid drugs for less than 3 months. PBMC-derived RNA was used for the TCR library. The data were also submitted as part of a second study, on T cells in Graves' hyperthyroidism and ophthalmopathy.

The sequences come from peripheral blood mononuclear cells (PBMCs), collected at new diagnosis, from a patient treated with antithyroid drugs. The clonotype comes from a woman aged 25 to 39 with Graves disease. V is TRBV28 and J is TRBJ1-3, with D tentatively TRBD1 (5 bases). The CDR3 bases are TGTGCCAGCAGTCCCCGACAGAATCGCTATGGAAACACCATATATTTT. Protein sequence: CASSPRQNRYGNTIYF.